This T cell receptor beta chain was sequenced for a study of breast tumors, draining lymph nodes, adjacent tissues. Study results and limitations: Tumor T cell lymph node origin was a supported hypothesis, not proven. Data fit most tumor T cells coming from lymph node, expanding in tumor. Luminal-like breast cancer showed significantly higher tumor–nontumor repertoire similarity than basal-like. Tumors had less TCR diversity than lymph nodes, more than nontumor tissue.

TCRdb reprocessed the multiplex PCR reads with MiXCR, giving one entry per CDR3 protein. The repertoire consists of fewer than 300,000 distinct CDR3 sequences, with approximately 30% occurring once and the leading ten covering approximately 1.4%. Trimming at V came to 4 bases and at J to 2 bases, leaving 6 bases not matched to a gene. CDR1 and CDR2 from the germline V gene are SQVTM and ANQGSEA. CDR3 length: 14 amino acids. Breast cancer patients provided tissue from their axillary draining lymph nodes. This clonotype showed up many times. Its target is unknown. The clonotype was recovered from a female donor with breast cancer. Some clones in this sample may be carry-over from other donors' samples. Sequencing input: axillary lymph node tissue. The chain joins TRBV29-1 to TRBJ2-7; 9 positions match TRBD1. CDR3 in amino acids: CSVVGGTGPYEQYF. As DNA, the CDR3 is TGCAGCGTTGTAGGGGGGACAGGGCCCTACGAGCAGTACTTC.